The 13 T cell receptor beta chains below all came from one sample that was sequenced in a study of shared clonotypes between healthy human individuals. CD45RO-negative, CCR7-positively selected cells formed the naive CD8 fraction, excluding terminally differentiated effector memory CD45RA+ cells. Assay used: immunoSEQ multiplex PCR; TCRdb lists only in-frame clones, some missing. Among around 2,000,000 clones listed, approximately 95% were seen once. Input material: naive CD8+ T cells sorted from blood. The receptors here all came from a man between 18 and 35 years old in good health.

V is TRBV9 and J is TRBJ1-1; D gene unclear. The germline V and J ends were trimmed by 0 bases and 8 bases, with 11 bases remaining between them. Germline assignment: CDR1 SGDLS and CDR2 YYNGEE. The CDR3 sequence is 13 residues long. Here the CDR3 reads CASSVGEGPEAFF. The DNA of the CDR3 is TGTGCCAGCAGCGTAGGTGAAGGGCCAGAAGCTTTCTTT.

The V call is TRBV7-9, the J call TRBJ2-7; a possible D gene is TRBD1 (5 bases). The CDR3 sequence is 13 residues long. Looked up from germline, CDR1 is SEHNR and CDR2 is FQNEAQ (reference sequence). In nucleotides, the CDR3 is TGTGCGACACAGGAGAATCTTCTCTACGAGCAGTACTTC. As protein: CATQENLLYEQYF.

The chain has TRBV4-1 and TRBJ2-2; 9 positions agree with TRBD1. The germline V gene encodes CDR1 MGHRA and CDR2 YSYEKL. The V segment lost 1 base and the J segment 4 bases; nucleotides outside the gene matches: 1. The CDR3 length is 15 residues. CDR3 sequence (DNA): TGCGCCAGCAGCCAAGGGACAGGGGCCACCGGGGAGCTGTTTTTT. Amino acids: CASSQGTGATGELFF.

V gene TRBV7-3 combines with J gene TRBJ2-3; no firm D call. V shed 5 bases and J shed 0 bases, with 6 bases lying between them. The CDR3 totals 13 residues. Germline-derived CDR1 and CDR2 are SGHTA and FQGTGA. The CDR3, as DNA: TGTGCCAGCAGCACGGACAGCACAGATACGCAGTATTTT. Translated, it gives CASSTDSTDTQYF.

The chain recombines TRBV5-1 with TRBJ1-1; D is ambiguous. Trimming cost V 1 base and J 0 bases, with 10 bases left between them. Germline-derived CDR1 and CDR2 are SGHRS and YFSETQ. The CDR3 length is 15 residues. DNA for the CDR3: TGCGCCAGCAGCTTGATGGACGGCATGAACACTGAAGCTTTCTTT. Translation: CASSLMDGMNTEAFF.

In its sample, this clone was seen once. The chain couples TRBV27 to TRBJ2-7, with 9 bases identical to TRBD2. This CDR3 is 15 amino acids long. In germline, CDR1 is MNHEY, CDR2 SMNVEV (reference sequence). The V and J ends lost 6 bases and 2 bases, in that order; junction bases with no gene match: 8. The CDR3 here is CASSPSTSGTYEQYF. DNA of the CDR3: TGTGCCAGCAGCCCGTCGACTAGCGGTACCTACGAGCAGTACTTC.

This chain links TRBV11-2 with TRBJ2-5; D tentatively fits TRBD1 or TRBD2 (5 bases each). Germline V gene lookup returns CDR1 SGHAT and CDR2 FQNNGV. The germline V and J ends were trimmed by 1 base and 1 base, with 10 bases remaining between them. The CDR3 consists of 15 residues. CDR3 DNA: TGTGCCAGCAGCTTAGGTACAGGACTCCAAGAGACCCAGTACTTC. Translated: CASSLGTGLQETQYF.

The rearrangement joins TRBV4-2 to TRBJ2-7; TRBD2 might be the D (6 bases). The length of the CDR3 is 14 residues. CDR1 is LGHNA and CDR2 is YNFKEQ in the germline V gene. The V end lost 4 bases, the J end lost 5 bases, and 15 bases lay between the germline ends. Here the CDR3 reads CASSPSSLANEQYF. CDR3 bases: TGTGCCAGCAGCCCAAGCAGCCTAGCGAACGAGCAGTACTTC.

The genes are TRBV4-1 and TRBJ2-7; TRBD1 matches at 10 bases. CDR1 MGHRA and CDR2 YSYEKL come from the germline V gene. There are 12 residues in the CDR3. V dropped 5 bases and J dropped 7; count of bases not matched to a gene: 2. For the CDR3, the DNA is TGCGCCAGCAGCGGACAGGGGGTTGAGCAGTACTTC. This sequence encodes CASSGQGVEQYF.

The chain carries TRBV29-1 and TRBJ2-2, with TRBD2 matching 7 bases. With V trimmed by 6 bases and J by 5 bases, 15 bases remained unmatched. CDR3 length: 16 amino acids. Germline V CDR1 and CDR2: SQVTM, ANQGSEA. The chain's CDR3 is CSVGLYVAGVTGELFF. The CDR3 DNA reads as TGCAGCGTAGGCCTCTATGTGGCGGGAGTAACCGGGGAGCTGTTTTTT.

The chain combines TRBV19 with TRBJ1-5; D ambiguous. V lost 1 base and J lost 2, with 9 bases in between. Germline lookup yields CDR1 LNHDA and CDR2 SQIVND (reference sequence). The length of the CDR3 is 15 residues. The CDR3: CASSIVAGGNQPQHF. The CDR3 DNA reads TGTGCCAGTAGTATAGTAGCGGGTGGCAATCAGCCCCAGCATTTT.

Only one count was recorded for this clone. The DNA of the CDR3 is TGTGCCAGCTCACCACTGGCGGGGGGAAACAATGAGCAGTTCTTC. It specifies CASSPLAGGNNEQFF. This sequence joins TRBV18 and TRBJ2-1; 8 positions agree with TRBD2. V gave up 1 base and J gave up 5 bases; unmatched junction bases: 4. The CDR3 is 15 residues long. Germline CDR1 reads KGHSH; CDR2 reads LQKENI.

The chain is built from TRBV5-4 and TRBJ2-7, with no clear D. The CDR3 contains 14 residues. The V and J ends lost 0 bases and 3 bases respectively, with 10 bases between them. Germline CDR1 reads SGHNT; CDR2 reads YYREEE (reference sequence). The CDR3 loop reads CASSLAEDLYEQYF. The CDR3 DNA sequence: TGTGCCAGCAGCTTGGCAGAAGACCTCTACGAGCAGTACTTC.